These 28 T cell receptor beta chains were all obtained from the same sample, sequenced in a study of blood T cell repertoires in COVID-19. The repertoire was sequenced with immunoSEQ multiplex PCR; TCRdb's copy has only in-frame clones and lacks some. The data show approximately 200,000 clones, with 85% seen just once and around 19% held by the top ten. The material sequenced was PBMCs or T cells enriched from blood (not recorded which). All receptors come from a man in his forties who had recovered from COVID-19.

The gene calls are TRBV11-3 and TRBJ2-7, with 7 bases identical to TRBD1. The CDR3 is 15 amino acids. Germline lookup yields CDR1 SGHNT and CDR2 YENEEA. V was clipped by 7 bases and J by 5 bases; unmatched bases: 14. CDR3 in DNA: TGTGCCAGCAACATAGAGGGGACAGACGTCCACGAGCAGTACTTC. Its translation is CASNIEGTDVHEQYF. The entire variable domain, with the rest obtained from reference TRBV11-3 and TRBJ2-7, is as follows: EAGVVQSPRYKIIEKKQPVAFWCNPISGHNTLYWYLQNLGQGPELLIRYENEEAVDDSQLPKDRFSAERLKGVDSTLKIQPAELGDSAVYLCASNIEGTDVHEQYFGPGTRLTVT.

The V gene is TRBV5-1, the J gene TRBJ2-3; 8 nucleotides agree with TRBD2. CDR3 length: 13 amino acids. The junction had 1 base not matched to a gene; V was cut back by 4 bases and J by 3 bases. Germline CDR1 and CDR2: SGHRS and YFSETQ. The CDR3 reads CASSSGSTDTQYF. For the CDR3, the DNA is TGCGCCAGCAGCAGCGGGAGTACAGATACGCAGTATTTT.

The CDR3 here is CASSFSGSTDTQYF. The CDR3 coding sequence is TGTGCCAGCAGTTTTAGCGGGAGCACAGATACGCAGTATTTT. The chain combines TRBV28 with TRBJ2-3, with 7 positions matching TRBD2. Looked up from germline, CDR1 is MDHEN and CDR2 is SYDVKM. The length of the CDR3 is 14 residues. Trimming at V came to 3 bases and at J to 0 bases, leaving 0 bases not matched to a gene. The full variable domain, with the rest looked up from reference TRBV28 and TRBJ2-3, is DVKVTQSSRYLVKRTGEKVFLECVQDMDHENMFWYRQDPGLGLRLIYFSYDVKMKEKGDIPEGYSVSREKKERFSLILESASTNQTSMYLCASSFSGSTDTQYFGPGTRLTVL.

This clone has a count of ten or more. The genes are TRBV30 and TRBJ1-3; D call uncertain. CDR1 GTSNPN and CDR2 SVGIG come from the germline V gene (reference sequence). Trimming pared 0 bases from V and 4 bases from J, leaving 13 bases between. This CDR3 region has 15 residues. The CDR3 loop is CAWSVPAAEGNTIYF. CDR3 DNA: TGTGCCTGGAGTGTACCCGCCGCGGAGGGAAACACCATATATTTT.

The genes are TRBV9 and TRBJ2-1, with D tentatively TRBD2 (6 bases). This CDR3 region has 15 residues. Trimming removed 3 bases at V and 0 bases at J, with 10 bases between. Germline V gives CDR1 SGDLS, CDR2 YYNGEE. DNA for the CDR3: TGTGCCAGCAGCGAGATGGGGGGCTCCTACAATGAGCAGTTCTTC. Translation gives CASSEMGGSYNEQFF.

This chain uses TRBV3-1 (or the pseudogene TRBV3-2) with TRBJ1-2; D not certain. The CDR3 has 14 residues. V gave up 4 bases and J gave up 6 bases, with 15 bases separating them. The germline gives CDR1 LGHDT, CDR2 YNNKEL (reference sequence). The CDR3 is CASSLSSGKNGYTF. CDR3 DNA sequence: TGTGCCAGCAGCCTCTCCTCGGGGAAAAATGGCTACACCTTC.

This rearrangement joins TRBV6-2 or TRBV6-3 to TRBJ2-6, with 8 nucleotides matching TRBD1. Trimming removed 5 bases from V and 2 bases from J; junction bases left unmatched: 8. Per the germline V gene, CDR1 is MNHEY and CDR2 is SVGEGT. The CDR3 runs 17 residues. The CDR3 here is CASSKDRVSPGANVLTF. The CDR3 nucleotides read TGTGCCAGCAGTAAGGACAGGGTCTCCCCTGGGGCCAACGTCCTGACTTTC.

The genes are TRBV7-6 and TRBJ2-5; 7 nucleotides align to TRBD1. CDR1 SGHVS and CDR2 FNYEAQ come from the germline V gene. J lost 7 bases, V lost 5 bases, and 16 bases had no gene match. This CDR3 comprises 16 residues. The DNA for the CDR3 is TGTGCCAGCAGCACTAACGCCGGGACAGCATATGGGACCCAGTACTTC. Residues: CASSTNAGTAYGTQYF.

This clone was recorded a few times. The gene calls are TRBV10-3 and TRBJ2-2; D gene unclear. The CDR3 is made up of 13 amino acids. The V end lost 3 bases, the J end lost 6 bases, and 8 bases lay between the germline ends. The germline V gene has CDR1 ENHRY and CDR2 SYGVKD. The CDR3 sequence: CAISEASPGELFF. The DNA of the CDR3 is TGTGCCATCAGTGAAGCTAGTCCCGGGGAGCTGTTTTTT.

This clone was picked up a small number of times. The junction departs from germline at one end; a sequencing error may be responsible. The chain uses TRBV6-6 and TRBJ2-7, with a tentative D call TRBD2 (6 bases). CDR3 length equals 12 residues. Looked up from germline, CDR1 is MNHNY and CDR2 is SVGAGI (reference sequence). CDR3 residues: CASSFPGLPQDF. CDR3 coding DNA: TGTGCCAGCAGTTTTCCGGGACTGCCTCAGGACTTC.

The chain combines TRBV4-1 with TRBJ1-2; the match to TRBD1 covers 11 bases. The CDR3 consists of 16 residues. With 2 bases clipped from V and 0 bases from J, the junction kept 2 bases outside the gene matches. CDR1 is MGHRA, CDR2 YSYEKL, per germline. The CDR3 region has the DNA TGCGCCAGCAGCCAACCGGGACAGGGGGCTAACTATGGCTACACCTTC. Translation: CASSQPGQGANYGYTF.

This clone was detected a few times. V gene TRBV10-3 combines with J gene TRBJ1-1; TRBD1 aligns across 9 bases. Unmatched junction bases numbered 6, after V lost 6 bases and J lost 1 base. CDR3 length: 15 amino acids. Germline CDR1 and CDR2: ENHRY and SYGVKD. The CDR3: CAIRDRGPGNTEAFF. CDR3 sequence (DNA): TGTGCCATCAGGGACAGGGGCCCTGGGAACACTGAAGCTTTCTTT.

The CDR3 DNA follows: TGCGCCAGCAGCACGGACCCTAGCCCTATGAATGAGCAGTTCTTC. It yields the protein CASSTDPSPMNEQFF. V is TRBV5-1 and J is TRBJ2-1; weak D call: TRBD2 (5 bases). Trimming removed 4 bases at V and 7 bases at J, with 18 bases between. Germline-derived CDR1 and CDR2 are SGHRS and YFSETQ. The CDR3 is 15 amino acids.

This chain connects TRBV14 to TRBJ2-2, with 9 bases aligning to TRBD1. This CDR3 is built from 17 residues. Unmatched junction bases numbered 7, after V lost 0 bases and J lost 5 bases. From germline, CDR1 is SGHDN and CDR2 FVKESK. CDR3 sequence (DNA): TGTGCCAGCAGCCAAGATTTCGACAGGGGGTTAACCGGGGAGCTGTTTTTT. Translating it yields CASSQDFDRGLTGELFF.

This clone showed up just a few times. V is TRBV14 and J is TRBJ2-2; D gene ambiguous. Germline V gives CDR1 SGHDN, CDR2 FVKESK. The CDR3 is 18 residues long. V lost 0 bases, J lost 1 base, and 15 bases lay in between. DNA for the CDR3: TGTGCCAGCAGCCAAGATCGGAGACGTCTGGGGAACACCGGGGAGCTGTTTTTT. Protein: CASSQDRRRLGNTGELFF.

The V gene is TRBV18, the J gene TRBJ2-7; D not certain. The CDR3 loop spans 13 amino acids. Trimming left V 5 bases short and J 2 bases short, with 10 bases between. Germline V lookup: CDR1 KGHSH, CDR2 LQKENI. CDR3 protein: CASSIGQTYEQYF. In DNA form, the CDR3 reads TGTGCCAGCTCAATTGGCCAGACCTACGAGCAGTACTTC.

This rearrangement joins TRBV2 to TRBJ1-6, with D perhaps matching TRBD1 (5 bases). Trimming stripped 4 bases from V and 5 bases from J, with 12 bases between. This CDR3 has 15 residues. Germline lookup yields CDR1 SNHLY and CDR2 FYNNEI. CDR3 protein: CASSADRANNSPLHF. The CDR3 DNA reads TGTGCCAGCAGTGCCGACAGAGCCAATAATTCACCCCTCCACTTT.

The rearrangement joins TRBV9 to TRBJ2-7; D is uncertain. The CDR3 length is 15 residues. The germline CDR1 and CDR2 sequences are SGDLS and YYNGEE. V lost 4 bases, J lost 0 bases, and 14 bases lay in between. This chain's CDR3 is CASSLDLEYSYEQYF. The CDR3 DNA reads TGTGCCAGCAGCCTCGACCTAGAGTACTCCTACGAGCAGTACTTC.

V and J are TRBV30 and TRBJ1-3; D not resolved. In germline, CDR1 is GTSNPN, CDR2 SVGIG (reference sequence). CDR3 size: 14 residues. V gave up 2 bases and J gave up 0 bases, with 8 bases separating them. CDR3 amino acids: CAWSTANSGNTIYF. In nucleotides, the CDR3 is TGTGCCTGGAGTACAGCCAACTCTGGAAACACCATATATTTT.

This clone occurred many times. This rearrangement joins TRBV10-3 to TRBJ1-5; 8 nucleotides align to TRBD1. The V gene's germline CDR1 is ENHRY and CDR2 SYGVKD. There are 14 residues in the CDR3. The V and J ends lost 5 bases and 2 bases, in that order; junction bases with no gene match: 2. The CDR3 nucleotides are TGTGCCATCAGTACAGGGGGTGGCAATCAGCCCCAGCATTTT. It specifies CAISTGGGNQPQHF.

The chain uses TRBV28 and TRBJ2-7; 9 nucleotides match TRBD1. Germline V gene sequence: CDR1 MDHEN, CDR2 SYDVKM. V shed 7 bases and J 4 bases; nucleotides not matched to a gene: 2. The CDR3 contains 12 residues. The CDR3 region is CASTGTGYEQYF. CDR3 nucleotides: TGTGCCAGCACCGGGACAGGGTACGAGCAGTACTTC.

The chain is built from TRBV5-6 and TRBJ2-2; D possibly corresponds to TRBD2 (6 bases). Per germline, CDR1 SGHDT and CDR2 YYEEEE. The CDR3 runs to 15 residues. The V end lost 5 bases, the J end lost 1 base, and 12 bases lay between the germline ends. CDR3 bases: TGTGCCAGCAGTCTTCCGGGAGAGAACACCGGGGAGCTGTTTTTT. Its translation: CASSLPGENTGELFF.

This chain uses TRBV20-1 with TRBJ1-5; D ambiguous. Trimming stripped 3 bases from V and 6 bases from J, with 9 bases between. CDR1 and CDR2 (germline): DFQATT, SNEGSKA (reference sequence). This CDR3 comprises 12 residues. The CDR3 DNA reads TGCAGTGCTAGTGACGGTTTTCAGCCCCAGCATTTT. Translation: CSASDGFQPQHF.

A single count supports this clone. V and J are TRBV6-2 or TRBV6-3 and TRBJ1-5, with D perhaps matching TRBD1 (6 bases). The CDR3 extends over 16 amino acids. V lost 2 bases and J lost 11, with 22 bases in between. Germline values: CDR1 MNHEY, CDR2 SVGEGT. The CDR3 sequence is CASSYKSDTGQLAQHF. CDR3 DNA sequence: TGTGCCAGCAGTTACAAATCAGACACAGGGCAGTTGGCCCAGCATTTT.

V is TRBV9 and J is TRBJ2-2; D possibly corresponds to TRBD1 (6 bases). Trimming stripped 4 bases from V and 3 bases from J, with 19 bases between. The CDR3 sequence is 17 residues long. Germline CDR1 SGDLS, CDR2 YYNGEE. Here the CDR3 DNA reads TGTGCCAGCAGCCCTCCGGACAGCCAGGACTACACCGGGGAGCTGTTTTTT. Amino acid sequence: CASSPPDSQDYTGELFF.

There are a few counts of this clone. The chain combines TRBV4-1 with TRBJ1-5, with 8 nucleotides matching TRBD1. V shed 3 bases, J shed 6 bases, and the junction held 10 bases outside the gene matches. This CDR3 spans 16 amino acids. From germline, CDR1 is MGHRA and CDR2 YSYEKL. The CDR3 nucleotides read TGCGCCAGCAGCCATATCTCCGGACAGGGCGGTCAGCCCCAGCATTTT. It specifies CASSHISGQGGQPQHF.

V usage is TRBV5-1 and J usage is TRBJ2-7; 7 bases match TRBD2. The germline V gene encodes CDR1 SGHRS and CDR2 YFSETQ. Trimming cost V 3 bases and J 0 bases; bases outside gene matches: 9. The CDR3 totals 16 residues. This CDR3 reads CASSYLAVEDSYEQYF. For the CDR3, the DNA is TGCGCCAGCAGCTACCTAGCGGTTGAAGACTCCTACGAGCAGTACTTC.

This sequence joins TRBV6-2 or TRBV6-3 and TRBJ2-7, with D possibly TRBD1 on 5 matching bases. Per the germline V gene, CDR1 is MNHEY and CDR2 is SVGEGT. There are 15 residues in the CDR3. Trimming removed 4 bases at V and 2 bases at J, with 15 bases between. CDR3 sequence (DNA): TGTGCCAGCAGTTCGACCCGAGTAGGGGCCTACGAGCAGTACTTC. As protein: CASSSTRVGAYEQYF.